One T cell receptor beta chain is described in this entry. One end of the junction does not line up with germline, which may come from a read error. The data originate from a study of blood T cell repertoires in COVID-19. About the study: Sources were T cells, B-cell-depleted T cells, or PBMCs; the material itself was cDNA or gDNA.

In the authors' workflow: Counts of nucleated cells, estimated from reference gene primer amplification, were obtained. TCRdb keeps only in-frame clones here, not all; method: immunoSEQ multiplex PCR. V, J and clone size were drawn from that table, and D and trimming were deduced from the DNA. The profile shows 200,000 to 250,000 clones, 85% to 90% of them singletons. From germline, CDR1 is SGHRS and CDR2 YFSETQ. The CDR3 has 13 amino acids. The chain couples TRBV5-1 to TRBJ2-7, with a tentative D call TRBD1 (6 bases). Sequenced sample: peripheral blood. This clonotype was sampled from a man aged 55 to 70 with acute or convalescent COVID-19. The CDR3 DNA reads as TGCGCCAGCAGATTGGGACATCCCTACGAGCAGTACTTC. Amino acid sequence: CASRLGHPYEQYF.